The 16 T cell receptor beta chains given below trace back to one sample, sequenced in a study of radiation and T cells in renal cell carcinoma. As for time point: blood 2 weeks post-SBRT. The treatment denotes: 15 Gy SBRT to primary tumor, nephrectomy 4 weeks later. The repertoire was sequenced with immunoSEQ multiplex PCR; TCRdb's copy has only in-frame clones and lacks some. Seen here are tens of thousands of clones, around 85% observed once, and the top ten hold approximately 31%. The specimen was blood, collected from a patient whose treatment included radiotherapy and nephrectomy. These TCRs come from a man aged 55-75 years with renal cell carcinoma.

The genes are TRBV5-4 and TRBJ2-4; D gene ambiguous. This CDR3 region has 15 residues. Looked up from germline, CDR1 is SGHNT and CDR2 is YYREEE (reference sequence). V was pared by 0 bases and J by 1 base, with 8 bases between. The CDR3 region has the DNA TGTGCCAGCAGCTTGGACAGTTCGGCCAAAAACATTCAGTACTTC. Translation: CASSLDSSAKNIQYF.

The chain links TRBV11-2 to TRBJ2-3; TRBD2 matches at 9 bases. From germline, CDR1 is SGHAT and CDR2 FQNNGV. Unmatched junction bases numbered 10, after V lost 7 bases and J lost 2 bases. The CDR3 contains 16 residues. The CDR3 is CASTLGTSHLTDTQYF. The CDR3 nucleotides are TGTGCCAGCACCCTCGGGACTAGCCACCTCACAGATACGCAGTATTTT.

CDR3 coding DNA: TGTGCCACCAGCAGAGGAGGAACAGGTACAAGCACTAGTACGCAGTATTTT. This translates into CATSRGGTGTSTSTQYF. The genes are TRBV15 and TRBJ2-3; D tentatively reads TRBD1 or TRBD2 (5 bases each). With 1 base removed from V and 8 bases from J, the gap between germline ends came to 22 bases. Looked up from germline, CDR1 is LNHNV and CDR2 is YYDKDF (reference sequence). There are 17 residues in the CDR3.

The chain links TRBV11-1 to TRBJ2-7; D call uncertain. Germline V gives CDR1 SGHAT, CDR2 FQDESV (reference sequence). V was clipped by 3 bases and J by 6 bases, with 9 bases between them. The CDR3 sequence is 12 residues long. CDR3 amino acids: CASSFDVSEQYF. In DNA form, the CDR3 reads TGTGCCAGCAGCTTCGATGTAAGCGAGCAGTACTTC.

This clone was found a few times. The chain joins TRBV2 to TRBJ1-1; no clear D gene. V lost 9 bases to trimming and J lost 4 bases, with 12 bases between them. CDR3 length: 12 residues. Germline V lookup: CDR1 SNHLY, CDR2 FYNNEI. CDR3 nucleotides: TGTGCCAGGTCCCAGCGGGGCACTGAAGCTTTCTTT. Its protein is CARSQRGTEAFF.

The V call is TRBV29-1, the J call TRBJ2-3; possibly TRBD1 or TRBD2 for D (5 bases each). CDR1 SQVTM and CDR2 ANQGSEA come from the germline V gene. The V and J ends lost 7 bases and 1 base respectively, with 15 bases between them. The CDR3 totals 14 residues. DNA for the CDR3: TGCAGCGCCCGGCAGGTGGGGGGCACAGATACGCAGTATTTT. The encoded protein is CSARQVGGTDTQYF.

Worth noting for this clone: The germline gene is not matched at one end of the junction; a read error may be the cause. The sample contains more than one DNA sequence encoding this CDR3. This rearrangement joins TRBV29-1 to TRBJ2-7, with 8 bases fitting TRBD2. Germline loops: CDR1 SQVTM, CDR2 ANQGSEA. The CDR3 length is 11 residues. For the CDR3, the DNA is TGCAGCGTACGGGGGGTAGCGGGGCTAGACTTC. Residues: CSVRGVAGLDF.

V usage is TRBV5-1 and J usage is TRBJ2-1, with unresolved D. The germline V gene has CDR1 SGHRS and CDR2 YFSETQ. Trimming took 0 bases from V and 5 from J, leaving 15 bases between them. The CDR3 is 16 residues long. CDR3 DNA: TGCGCCAGCAGCTTGGTTTTCTTGTACCCCCACAATGAGCAGTTCTTC. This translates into CASSLVFLYPHNEQFF. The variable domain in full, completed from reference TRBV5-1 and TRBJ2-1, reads KAGVTQTPRYLIKTRGQQVTLSCSPISGHRSVSWYQQTPGQGLQFLFEYFSETQRNKGNFPGRFSGRQFSNSRSEMNVSTLELGDSALYLCASSLVFLYPHNEQFFGPGTRLTVL.

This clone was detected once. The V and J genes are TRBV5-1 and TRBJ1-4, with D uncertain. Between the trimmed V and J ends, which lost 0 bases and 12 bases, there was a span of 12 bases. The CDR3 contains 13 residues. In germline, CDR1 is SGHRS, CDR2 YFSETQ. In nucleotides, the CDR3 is TGCGCCAGCAGCTTGGCACCCGCCGTCGAACTGTTTTTT. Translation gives CASSLAPAVELFF.

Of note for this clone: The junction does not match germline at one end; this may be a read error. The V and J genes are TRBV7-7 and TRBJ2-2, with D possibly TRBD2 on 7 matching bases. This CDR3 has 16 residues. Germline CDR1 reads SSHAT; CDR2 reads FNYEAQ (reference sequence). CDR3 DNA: TGTGCTAGCAGCTTAGGGGGGGTTCACCAGACCGGGGAGCTGTTTTTT. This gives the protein CASSLGGVHQTGELFF.

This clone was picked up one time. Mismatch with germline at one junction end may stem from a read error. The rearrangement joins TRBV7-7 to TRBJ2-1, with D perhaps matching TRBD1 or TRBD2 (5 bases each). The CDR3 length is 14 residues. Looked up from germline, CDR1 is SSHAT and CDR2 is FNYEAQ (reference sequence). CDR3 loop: CASSLGPLNNEQFF. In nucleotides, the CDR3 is TGTGCTAGCAGCTTGGGACCCTTGAACAATGAGCAGTTCTTC.

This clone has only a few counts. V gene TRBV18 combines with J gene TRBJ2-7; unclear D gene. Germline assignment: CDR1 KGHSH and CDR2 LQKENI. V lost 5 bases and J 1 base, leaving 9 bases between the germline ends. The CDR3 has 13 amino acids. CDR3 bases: TGTGCCAGCTCAACCCTAGGGTCCTACGAGCAGTACTTC. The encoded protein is CASSTLGSYEQYF.

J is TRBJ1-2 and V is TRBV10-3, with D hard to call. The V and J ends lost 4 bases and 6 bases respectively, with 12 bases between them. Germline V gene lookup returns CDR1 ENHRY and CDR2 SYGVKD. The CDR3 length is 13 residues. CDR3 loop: CAISGLTHDGYTF. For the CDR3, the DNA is TGTGCCATCAGTGGACTCACCCACGATGGCTACACCTTC.

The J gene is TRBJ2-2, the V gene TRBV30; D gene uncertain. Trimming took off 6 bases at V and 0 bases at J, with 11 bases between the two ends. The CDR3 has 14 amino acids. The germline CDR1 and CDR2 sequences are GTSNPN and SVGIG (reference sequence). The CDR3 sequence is CACQSESNTGELFF. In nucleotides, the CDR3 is TGTGCCTGCCAGAGCGAATCGAACACCGGGGAGCTGTTTTTT.

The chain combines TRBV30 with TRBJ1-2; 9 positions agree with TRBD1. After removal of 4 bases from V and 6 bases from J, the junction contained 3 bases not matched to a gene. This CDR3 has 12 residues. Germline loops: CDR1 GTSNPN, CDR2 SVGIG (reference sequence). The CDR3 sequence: CAWNTGGDGYTF. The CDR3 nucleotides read TGTGCCTGGAATACAGGGGGCGATGGCTACACCTTC.

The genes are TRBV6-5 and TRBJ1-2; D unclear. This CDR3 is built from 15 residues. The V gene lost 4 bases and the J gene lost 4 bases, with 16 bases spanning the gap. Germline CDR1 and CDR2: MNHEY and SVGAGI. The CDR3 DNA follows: TGTGCCAGCAGTTCAACCCGACGGGCCCCCTATGGCTACACCTTC. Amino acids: CASSSTRRAPYGYTF.